This T cell receptor (beta chain) appears in the sequencing data of a study of shared clonotypes between healthy human individuals. Study-level information: With ages of 18 to 49, the donors were a couple of women and a few men.

CD8 cells regarded as naive lacked CD45RO, were positively chosen for CCR7, and omitted terminally differentiated effector memory CD45RA+ cells. Findings of the study overall: Naive CD4 clonotype sharing across several donors was around 5%.

Sorted-subset replicate PCRs used 150 to 250 ng of genomic DNA. This amount corresponded to 30,000 to 35,000 T cell genomes. The table came from immunoSEQ multiplex PCR; TCRdb's copy has only in-frame clones and leaves some out. The profile shows about 2.1 million clones, 85% to 95% of them singletons. Concerning this clone: Its target is unknown.

Per the germline V gene, CDR1 is MNHEY and CDR2 is SMNVEV (reference sequence). Trimming cost V 5 bases and J 6 bases; bases outside gene matches: 17. The CDR3 totals 17 residues. The sample was naive CD8+ T cells from PBMCs. This clonotype originated in a young man in good health. Some clones in this sample may be carry-over from other donors' samples. The chain recombines TRBV27 with TRBJ2-7, with 9 bases aligning to TRBD1. The CDR3 reads CASSVLGGQGPFGEQYF. CDR3 in DNA: TGTGCCAGCAGTGTTTTGGGGGGACAGGGTCCCTTTGGCGAGCAGTACTTC.